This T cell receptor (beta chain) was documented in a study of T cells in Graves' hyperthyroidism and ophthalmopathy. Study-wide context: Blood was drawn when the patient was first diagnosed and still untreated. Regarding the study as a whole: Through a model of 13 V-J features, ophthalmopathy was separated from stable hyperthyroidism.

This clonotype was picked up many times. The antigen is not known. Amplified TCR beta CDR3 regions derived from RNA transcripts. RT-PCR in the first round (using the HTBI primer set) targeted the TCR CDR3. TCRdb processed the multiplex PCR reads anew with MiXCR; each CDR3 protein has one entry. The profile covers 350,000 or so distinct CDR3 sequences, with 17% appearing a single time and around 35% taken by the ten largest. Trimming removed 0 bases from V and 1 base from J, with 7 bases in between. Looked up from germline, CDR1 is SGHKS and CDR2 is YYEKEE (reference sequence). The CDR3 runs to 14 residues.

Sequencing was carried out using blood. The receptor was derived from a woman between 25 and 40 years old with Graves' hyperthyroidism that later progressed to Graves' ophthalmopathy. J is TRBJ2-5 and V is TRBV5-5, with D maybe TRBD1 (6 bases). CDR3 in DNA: TGTGCCAGCAGCTTGGGACAGGCCCAAGAGACCCAGTACTTC. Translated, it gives CASSLGQAQETQYF.